The 21 T cell receptor beta chains listed next were all sequenced from one sample in a study of blood T cell repertoires in COVID-19. Here immunoSEQ multiplex PCR was the method, and the copy in TCRdb shows in-frame clones only, minus some. Of roughly 250,000 clones listed, about 80% are singletons. Sequenced input: peripheral blood. Receptors were obtained from a woman of 80 years or more with active or convalescent COVID-19.

The sample holds a few counts of this clone. The chain couples TRBV18 to TRBJ1-1; 10 positions match TRBD1. This CDR3 is 16 amino acids long. Unmatched junction bases numbered 7, after V lost 0 bases and J lost 6 bases. CDR1 is KGHSH, CDR2 LQKENI, per germline. CDR3 region: CASSPPMGQGTPEAFF. Here the CDR3 DNA reads TGTGCCAGCTCACCACCCATGGGACAGGGGACCCCTGAAGCTTTCTTT.

CDR3 DNA: TGTGCCACCAGCATCGAGGGAAACTATGGCTACACCTTC. Its translation is CATSIEGNYGYTF. The chain combines TRBV15 with TRBJ1-2; D gene unclear. The CDR3 is 13 residues long. In germline, CDR1 is LNHNV, CDR2 YYDKDF (reference sequence). V gave up 4 bases and J gave up 2 bases, with 8 bases separating them.

The V gene is TRBV10-3, the J gene TRBJ1-2; maybe TRBD1 (5 bases). The CDR3 loop spans 13 amino acids. The V gene's germline CDR1 is ENHRY and CDR2 SYGVKD. Trimming stripped 5 bases from V and 8 bases from J, with 15 bases between. The CDR3 bases are TGTGCCATCAGTAACAACCGCGGGGACGGCTACACCTTC. Amino acids: CAISNNRGDGYTF.

V gene TRBV5-5 combines with J gene TRBJ2-7; TRBD2 matches 8 bases. Germline assignment: CDR1 SGHKS and CDR2 YYEKEE (reference sequence). The CDR3 is made up of 15 amino acids. Trimming removed 1 base from V and 3 bases from J; junction bases left unmatched: 6. The CDR3 region has the DNA TGTGCCAGCAGCTTGCCCGGGACTAGGGGCTACGAGCAGTACTTC. Translating it yields CASSLPGTRGYEQYF.

The chain combines TRBV2 with TRBJ2-1; D is possibly TRBD2 (5 bases). The V gene's germline CDR1 is SNHLY and CDR2 FYNNEI. V was clipped by 2 bases and J by 5 bases, with 10 bases between them. This CDR3 region has 14 residues. The CDR3: CASSELLANNEQFF. CDR3 coding DNA: TGTGCCAGCAGTGAACTGCTAGCCAACAATGAGCAGTTCTTC. Based on the CDR3 plus reference TRBV2 and TRBJ2-1, the full variable domain is EPEVTQTPSHQVTQMGQEVILRCVPISNHLYFYWYRQILGQKVEFLVSFYNNEISEKSEIFDDQFSVERPDGSNFTLKIRSTKLEDSAMYFCASSELLANNEQFFGPGTRLTVL.

This chain uses TRBV5-1 with TRBJ2-1; 9 bases align to TRBD1. Germline assignment: CDR1 SGHRS and CDR2 YFSETQ. The CDR3 length is 16 residues. With V trimmed by 0 bases and J by 3 bases, 4 bases remained unmatched. CDR3 bases: TGCGCCAGCAGCTTGGATGGGACAGGGAGCTACAATGAGCAGTTCTTC. It specifies CASSLDGTGSYNEQFF.

V usage is TRBV6-1 and J usage is TRBJ1-2; 7 nucleotides line up with TRBD1. The CDR3 loop spans 15 amino acids. Trimming cost V 1 base and J 2 bases; bases outside gene matches: 4. Germline CDR1 MNHNS, CDR2 SASEGT. The CDR3 region is CASSEGQGENYGYTF. The CDR3 DNA is TGTGCCAGCAGTGAAGGACAGGGAGAAAACTATGGCTACACCTTC.

This chain links TRBV11-3 with TRBJ2-3; D is unclear. Trimming pared 1 base from V and 2 bases from J, leaving 7 bases between. This CDR3 contains 14 residues. CDR1 and CDR2 from the germline V gene are SGHNT and YENEEA. The CDR3 nucleotides read TGTGCCAGCAGCTTAGGGCAAGACACAGATACGCAGTATTTT. Amino acid sequence: CASSLGQDTDTQYF.

The rearrangement joins TRBV4-2 to TRBJ1-4; 8 bases line up with TRBD1. Germline V gene lookup returns CDR1 LGHNA and CDR2 YNFKEQ. The CDR3 has 16 amino acids. V was clipped by 0 bases and J by 7 bases; unmatched bases: 7. CDR3 in amino acids: CASSQDLQGAFEKLFF. For the CDR3, the DNA is TGTGCCAGCAGCCAAGATCTTCAGGGGGCATTTGAAAAACTGTTTTTT.

The chain uses TRBV20-1 and TRBJ1-2; D is perhaps TRBD1 (6 bases). The germline CDR1 and CDR2 sequences are DFQATT and SNEGSKA (reference sequence). The V gene lost 4 bases and the J gene lost 5 bases, with 17 bases spanning the gap. The CDR3 is made up of 14 amino acids. CDR3 sequence: CSANDRRGFYGYTF. The CDR3 coding sequence is TGCAGTGCTAATGACAGGAGGGGCTTTTATGGCTACACCTTC.

This chain uses TRBV4-1 with TRBJ2-5; D might be TRBD1 (5 bases). Trimming took 4 bases from V and 2 from J, leaving 14 bases between them. CDR3 size: 15 residues. The germline V gene has CDR1 MGHRA and CDR2 YSYEKL. CDR3 amino acids: CASSLWGPSQETQYF. The CDR3 bases are TGCGCCAGCAGCCTGTGGGGCCCTTCACAAGAGACCCAGTACTTC.

V and J are TRBV20-1 and TRBJ2-3; TRBD2 is a possible D gene (6 bases). The V end was cut by 3 bases, the J end by 2 bases, with 9 bases between. Germline-derived CDR1 and CDR2 are DFQATT and SNEGSKA (reference sequence). The CDR3 is 13 amino acids. The CDR3 nucleotides read TGCAGTGCTAGTCGGGGGACCACAGATACGCAGTATTTT. Translated, it gives CSASRGTTDTQYF.

The chain uses TRBV6-5 and TRBJ2-7, with 12 bases fitting TRBD1. V trimming: 0 bases; J trimming: 5 bases; junction bases outside the gene matches: 5. The CDR3 sequence is 16 residues long. CDR1 MNHEY and CDR2 SVGAGI come from the germline V gene. CDR3 in DNA: TGTGCCAGCAGTTACTCAGGGACAGGGGGCATCGACGAGCAGTACTTC. Its protein product is CASSYSGTGGIDEQYF.

This clone was counted only a few times. The chain combines TRBV6-5 with TRBJ1-2, with 9 bases identical to TRBD1. CDR3 size: 15 residues. Trimming removed 6 bases from V and 4 bases from J; junction bases left unmatched: 9. CDR1 is MNHEY and CDR2 is SVGAGI in the germline V gene. The CDR3 nucleotides are TGTGCCAGCAGGCGTATACAGGGGGCAGGCTATGGCTACACCTTC. This codes for CASRRIQGAGYGYTF.

The V call is TRBV5-1, the J call TRBJ1-1; TRBD1 matches 9 bases. The V and J ends lost 3 bases and 5 bases, in that order; junction bases with no gene match: 11. The CDR3 runs 16 residues. Per germline, CDR1 SGHRS and CDR2 YFSETQ. This chain's CDR3 is CASSSHPDRGKTEAFF. The CDR3 DNA sequence: TGCGCCAGCAGCTCCCACCCGGACAGGGGTAAGACTGAAGCTTTCTTT.

This CDR3 is CASSLGQGRGTEAFF. The CDR3 DNA follows: TGTGCCAGCAGCTTAGGACAGGGGAGGGGCACTGAAGCTTTCTTT. This chain links TRBV5-4 with TRBJ1-1; TRBD1 aligns across 9 bases. Germline CDR1 and CDR2: SGHNT and YYREEE (reference sequence). The CDR3 spans 15 residues. The trim removed 2 bases at V and 4 bases at J, leaving 6 bases unmatched.

V and J are TRBV19 and TRBJ1-5; 9 bases match TRBD1. Germline V gene sequence: CDR1 LNHDA, CDR2 SQIVND (reference sequence). J gave up 6 bases and V 9 bases, and 12 bases lay outside the gene matches. The CDR3 totals 15 residues. CDR3 coding DNA: TGTGCCAGCGCCCTGAGTACAGGGGGCACTCAGCCCCAGCATTTT. Its translation is CASALSTGGTQPQHF. The full variable domain, in which reference TRBV19 and TRBJ1-5 provide the parts outside the CDR3, is DGGITQSPKYLFRKEGQNVTLSCEQNLNHDAMYWYRQDPGQGLRLIYYSQIVNDFQKGDIAEGYSVSREKKESFPLTVTSAQKNPTAFYLCASALSTGGTQPQHFGDGTRLSIL.

This chain uses TRBV6-6 with TRBJ2-3; TRBD2 agrees at 12 bases. In germline, CDR1 is MNHNY, CDR2 SVGAGI (reference sequence). CDR3 length: 14 amino acids. The J segment lost 7 bases and the V segment lost 11 bases, leaving 10 bases of the junction unmatched. Here the CDR3 reads CAVYGLAGRNTQYF. In nucleotides, the CDR3 is TGTGCCGTGTATGGACTAGCGGGAAGAAATACGCAGTATTTT.

The CDR3 DNA reads TGTGCCAGCGCGAAACTTAAAATCGGGGACACTGAAGCTTTCTTT. This codes for CASAKLKIGDTEAFF. The chain combines TRBV7-9 with TRBJ1-1; no clear D. Trimming removed 8 bases at V and 3 bases at J, with 19 bases between. The CDR3 is 15 residues long. The germline gives CDR1 SEHNR, CDR2 FQNEAQ (reference sequence).

The chain employs TRBV3-1 (or the pseudogene TRBV3-2) and TRBJ1-1; D gene uncertain. Trimming took off 4 bases at V and 0 bases at J, with 9 bases between the two ends. Germline V gives CDR1 LGHDT, CDR2 YNNKEL (reference sequence). CDR3 size: 14 residues. The CDR3 nucleotides are TGTGCCAGCAGCCCCTCGTATATGAACACTGAAGCTTTCTTT. It is translated as CASSPSYMNTEAFF.

J is TRBJ1-3 and V is TRBV5-1, with D perhaps matching TRBD1 (5 bases). This CDR3 comprises 15 residues. The V and J ends lost 0 bases and 4 bases respectively, with 11 bases between them. The germline V gene encodes CDR1 SGHRS and CDR2 YFSETQ. The CDR3 DNA is TGCGCCAGCAGCTTGGGACAGATCGCCGGAAACACCATATATTTT. As protein: CASSLGQIAGNTIYF. Using reference TRBV5-1 and TRBJ1-3 for the parts outside the CDR3, the full variable domain is KAGVTQTPRYLIKTRGQQVTLSCSPISGHRSVSWYQQTPGQGLQFLFEYFSETQRNKGNFPGRFSGRQFSNSRSEMNVSTLELGDSALYLCASSLGQIAGNTIYFGEGSWLTVV.